The rows below give T cell receptor beta chains drawn from one sample of a study of cytomegalovirus exposure and HLA in healthy donors. Profiling relied on immunoSEQ multiplex PCR, and the TCRdb table lists in-frame clones only, not all of them. The sample carries some 110,000 clones, about 76% recorded once. Specimen: PBMCs. These receptors came from a woman aged 45 to 65 in good health and CMV-seropositive. Both conserved end residues are part of each CDR3. D genes are given only for firm matches. Clone size appears in some rows only: once, few, many, or a class for an expanded clone.

v_gene	abundance	j_gene	d_gene	CDR3aa	CDR3nt
TRBV6-1	.	TRBJ2-7	.	CASRDLTGTEQYF	TGTGCCAGCAGGGACTTAACAGGGACCGAGCAGTACTTC
TRBV2	.	TRBJ1-2	TRBD1	CASRYRGLLDYGYTF	TGTGCCAGCAGGTACAGGGGGCTACTCGACTATGGCTACACCTTC
TRBV5-4	once	TRBJ1-2	.	CASSLDRELYGYTF	TGTGCCAGCAGCTTGGACAGGGAACTCTATGGCTACACCTTC
TRBV5-6	.	TRBJ2-2	.	CASSIPGLPNTGELFF	TGTGCCAGCAGCATCCCTGGGCTCCCGAACACCGGGGAGCTGTTTTTT
TRBV7-9	.	TRBJ1-1	.	CASSPVGSPGTEAFF	TGTGCCAGCAGCCCCGTGGGTTCCCCGGGGACTGAAGCTTTCTTT
TRBV4-1	.	TRBJ2-1	.	CASSHRQDNEQFF	TGCGCCAGCAGCCACCGGCAGGACAATGAGCAGTTCTTC
TRBV28	.	TRBJ2-2	TRBD1	CASRTGEEVGELFF	TGTGCCAGCCGGACAGGGGAAGAGGTCGGGGAGCTGTTTTTT
TRBV6-1	few	TRBJ1-5	TRBD1	CASSADRGGDQPQHF	TGTGCCAGCAGTGCCGACAGGGGAGGGGATCAGCCCCAGCATTTT
TRBV6-4	.	TRBJ1-2	TRBD1	CASSDSSPTPRDRRYGYTF	TGTGCCAGCAGTGACTCTTCACCTACCCCTCGGGACAGGAGGTATGGCTACACCTTC
TRBV21-1	.	TRBJ2-7	.	CASSKEEGQRTYEQYF	TGTGCCAGCAGCAAGGAGGAGGGACAGAGGACCTACGAGCAGTACTTC
TRBV4-3	.	TRBJ2-1	TRBD2	CASSQDAIASGGANEQFF	TGCGCCAGCAGCCAAGATGCGATTGCTAGCGGGGGGGCAAATGAGCAGTTCTTC
TRBV5-1	.	TRBJ1-2	.	CASSLGQIYGYTF	TGCGCCAGCAGCTTGGGACAGATCTATGGCTACACCTTC
TRBV9	once	TRBJ2-1	TRBD2	CASSVVGRGGWDEQFF	TGTGCCAGCAGCGTAGTTGGTCGGGGGGGCTGGGATGAGCAGTTCTTC
TRBV10-3	.	TRBJ2-7	TRBD2	CAIRRDGLAGYEQYF	TGTGCCATCAGGCGAGATGGACTAGCTGGTTACGAGCAGTACTTC
TRBV18	once	TRBJ1-1	.	CASSPQGLVNTEAFF	TGTGCCAGCTCACCACAGGGGTTGGTGAACACTGAAGCTTTCTTT
TRBV7-8	.	TRBJ1-2	TRBD1	CASSPGQSYGYTF	TGTGCCAGCAGCCCGGGACAGAGCTATGGCTACACCTTC
TRBV7-6	.	TRBJ2-7	.	CASSPPRVLESYEQYF	TGTGCCAGCAGCCCCCCCCGGGTACTTGAGTCCTACGAGCAGTACTTC
TRBV28	few	TRBJ2-7	TRBD2	CASSFRGGPSYEQYF	TGTGCCAGCAGTTTTCGCGGGGGGCCATCCTACGAGCAGTACTTC
TRBV6-1	few	TRBJ1-5	.	CASIDFGFGNQPQHF	TGTGCCAGCATCGACTTCGGGTTTGGCAATCAGCCCCAGCATTTT
TRBV9	.	TRBJ1-1	.	CASSVQGENTEAFF	TGTGCCAGCAGCGTACAAGGGGAAAACACTGAAGCTTTCTTT
TRBV19	.	TRBJ2-7	TRBD2	CASSIYPSGGGYEQYF	TGTGCCAGTAGTATCTATCCGTCCGGGGGGGGATACGAGCAGTACTTC
TRBV19	.	TRBJ1-2	.	CASRTTGPPNYGYTF	TGTGCCAGTAGAACCACAGGGCCACCTAACTATGGCTACACCTTC
TRBV7-2	.	TRBJ1-5	TRBD1	CASSLDRGRQPQHF	TGTGCCAGCAGCCTCGACAGGGGGCGGCAGCCCCAGCATTTT
TRBV7-6	.	TRBJ2-1	.	CASSSLSYNEQFF	TGTGCCAGCAGCAGCCTTTCCTACAATGAGCAGTTCTTC
TRBV10-3	.	TRBJ2-7	.	CAISYRDSSYEQYF	TGTGCCATCAGCTACCGGGACTCTTCCTACGAGCAGTACTTC
TRBV28	.	TRBJ1-4	.	CASSLSARGFATNEKLFF	TGTGCCAGCAGTTTATCGGCCCGAGGGTTTGCAACTAATGAAAAACTGTTTTTT
TRBV19	.	TRBJ1-2	.	CASTLRWTANYGYTF	TGTGCCAGTACTCTTCGATGGACAGCCAACTATGGCTACACCTTC